The 11 T cell receptor beta chains reported below all come from one sample, sequenced in a study of CD8+ T cells in alopecia areata. Lesional scalp tissue (obtained by punch biopsy) and peripheral blood were collected from alopecia areata patients. Extracted RNA was reverse transcribed into cDNA, the sequencing template. Libraries were prepared by immunoSEQ multiplex PCR; TCRdb keeps only in-frame clonotypes and omits some of them. The sample holds 5,700 or so clones, roughly 63% seen once. Sequencing used skin, obtained at week 0. Every receptor here comes from a human donor with alopecia areata.

V usage is TRBV19 and J usage is TRBJ1-1; D not certain. Germline CDR1 reads LNHDA; CDR2 reads SQIVND (reference sequence). The germline V and J ends were trimmed by 7 bases and 7 bases, with 13 bases remaining between them. CDR3 length: 12 amino acids. In DNA form, the CDR3 reads TGTGCCAGTACCACCGGGTTGCGTGAAGCTTTCTTT. Protein sequence: CASTTGLREAFF.

The chain links TRBV4-1 to TRBJ2-1, with TRBD2 matching 13 bases. In germline, CDR1 is MGHRA, CDR2 YSYEKL. The CDR3 loop spans 20 amino acids. V shed 2 bases and J 1 base; nucleotides not matched to a gene: 11. In nucleotides, the CDR3 is TGCGCCAGCAGCCAACCTCGACTAGCGGGGGGCTCATTTTCCTACAATGAGCAGTTCTTC. It codes for CASSQPRLAGGSFSYNEQFF.

The chain carries TRBV18 and TRBJ2-3; TRBD2 is a possible D gene (6 bases). The V and J ends lost 5 bases and 2 bases respectively, with 17 bases between them. Germline V gives CDR1 KGHSH, CDR2 LQKENI. The CDR3 is 16 amino acids. The CDR3 DNA follows: TGTGCCAGCTCAACACGAGCGGCGGGGAACACAGATACGCAGTATTTT. The encoded protein is CASSTRAAGNTDTQYF.

The chain couples TRBV11-2 to TRBJ1-2; tentative D call: TRBD1 (6 bases). The length of the CDR3 is 18 residues. Trimming left V 4 bases short and J 8 bases short, with 29 bases between. Looked up from germline, CDR1 is SGHAT and CDR2 is FQNNGV. CDR3 sequence reads: CASSSVRGAARDMIGYTF. CDR3 sequence (DNA): TGTGCCAGCAGCTCCGTGAGGGGGGCGGCTCGGGATATGATCGGCTACACCTTC.

V is TRBV2 and J is TRBJ2-2; no definite D call. The CDR3 covers 13 residues. CDR1 is SNHLY, CDR2 FYNNEI, per germline. V was cut by 4 bases and J by 8 bases, with 11 bases left in between. The CDR3 DNA follows: TGTGCCAGCAGTGCAGAACTGGGAGGGGAGCTGTTTTTT. Translated: CASSAELGGELFF.

This clone was seen only once. CDR3 DNA sequence: TGTGCCAGCAGCTTTTCCGGGACAGGGGTAGGCTACACCTTC. As protein: CASSFSGTGVGYTF. The chain is built from TRBV11-3 and TRBJ1-2, with 10 bases fitting TRBD1. The V and J ends lost 3 bases and 8 bases, in that order; junction bases with no gene match: 6. The CDR3 has 14 amino acids. Germline CDR1 SGHNT, CDR2 YENEEA.

This clone was observed a few times. The genes are TRBV11-2 and TRBJ1-4, with 7 bases identical to TRBD1. Germline V CDR1 and CDR2: SGHAT, FQNNGV. V dropped 4 bases and J dropped 5; count of bases not matched to a gene: 7. This CDR3 comprises 15 residues. DNA for the CDR3: TGTGCCAGCAGCTCGAGAGGGGGCAGCAATGAAAAACTGTTTTTT. It translates to CASSSRGGSNEKLFF.

This chain links TRBV7-2 with TRBJ1-1, with a possible D match to TRBD1 (5 bases). Trimming left V 4 bases short and J 1 base short, with 10 bases between. CDR1 is SGHTA and CDR2 is FQGNSA in the germline V gene. This CDR3 is built from 14 residues. The CDR3 sequence: CASSWDGANTEAFF. CDR3 bases: TGTGCCAGCAGCTGGGACGGGGCGAACACTGAAGCTTTCTTT.

To note about this clone: Relative to the germline gene, one junction end is altered; a read error may explain this. The rearrangement links TRBV5-4 to TRBJ2-7, with TRBD1 matching 7 bases. The CDR3 contains 16 residues. Germline lookup yields CDR1 SGHNT and CDR2 YYREEE (reference sequence). In DNA, the CDR3 is TGTGCCAGCAGCTTAAACCGGGACAGTTTAAAGTACGGGCAGTACTTT. Protein sequence: CASSLNRDSLKYGQYF.

V gene TRBV11-2 combines with J gene TRBJ2-5, with D possibly being TRBD2 (5 bases). CDR1 is SGHAT, CDR2 FQNNGV, per germline. The CDR3 contains 14 residues. Trimming pared 0 bases from V and 3 bases from J, leaving 8 bases between. In DNA form, the CDR3 reads TGTGCCAGCAGCTTAGAACTAGAGGAAGAGACCCAGTACTTC. Residues: CASSLELEEETQYF.

The CDR3 DNA sequence: TGTGCCTGGAGGGTAGGGAGGGGGATAGATACGCAGTATTTT. Amino acid sequence: CAWRVGRGIDTQYF. The chain combines TRBV30 with TRBJ2-3; a weak D match, TRBD2 (7 bases). The ends were cut back, 3 bases at V and 5 bases at J, with 15 bases in the middle. The CDR3 covers 14 residues. CDR1 and CDR2 (germline): GTSNPN, SVGIG (reference sequence).